This note documents a single T cell receptor (beta chain) sequence. Its antigen is currently unknown. This entry comes from a study of shared clonotypes between healthy human individuals. Study conclusions and caveats: Represented genetic and exposure-history diversity was restricted by having few donors.

CD4+ cells yielded CD45RA+ naive and CD45RA-negative memory subsets. Assay execution took place at the deep level. Profiled with immunoSEQ multiplex PCR; TCRdb holds only in-frame clones, not every one. The table records about 2.4 million clones, around 94% of them present only once. The ends lost 4 bases at V and 14 bases at J; junction bases unmatched: 14. Looked up from germline, CDR1 is SGHRS and CDR2 is YFSETQ. This CDR3 contains 13 residues. Material: naive CD4+ T cells sorted from blood. Described subset: CD45RA+ positively selected. The sequence came from a man aged 18 to 29 in good health. The chain joins TRBV5-1 to TRBJ1-2; TRBD1 agrees at 7 bases. In DNA, the CDR3 is TGCGCCAGCAGCCGGGGGACAGCCGACCTGCCAACCTTC. Protein: CASSRGTADLPTF.